This T cell receptor beta chain emerged from a study of blood T cell repertoires in COVID-19. Study-wide background: COVID-19 samples from acute and convalescent phases originated in the United States, Italy and Spain.

Study processing details: Amplification of reference gene primers was used by the study to estimate nucleated cell counts. Clones were read by immunoSEQ multiplex PCR, and TCRdb kept only the in-frame ones, dropping some. From that table come the V and J calls and clone size; the DNA was used to work out D and trimming. Among 150,000 to 200,000 clones listed, around 85% were seen once. V was clipped by 7 bases and J by 0 bases, with 11 bases between them. Per germline, CDR1 KGHDR and CDR2 SFDVKD. The CDR3 runs 14 residues. The receptor was isolated from a man in his sixties with active or convalescent COVID-19. The sample comprised peripheral blood. The chain is built from TRBV24-1 and TRBJ2-5, with D unclear. The CDR3 nucleotides read TGTGCCACCAGGATCCTAGTGGACCAAGAGACCCAGTACTTC. Protein product: CATRILVDQETQYF.